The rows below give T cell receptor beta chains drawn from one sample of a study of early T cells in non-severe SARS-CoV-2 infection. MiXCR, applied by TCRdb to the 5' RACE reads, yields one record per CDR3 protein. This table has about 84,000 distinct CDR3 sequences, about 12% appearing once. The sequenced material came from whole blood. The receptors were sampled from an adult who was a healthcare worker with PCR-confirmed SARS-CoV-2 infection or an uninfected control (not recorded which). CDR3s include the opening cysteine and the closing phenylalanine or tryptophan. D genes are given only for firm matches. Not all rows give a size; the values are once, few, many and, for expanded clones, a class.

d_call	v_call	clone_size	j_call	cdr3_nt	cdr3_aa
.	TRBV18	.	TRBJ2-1	TGTGCCAGCTCACCAAGGCAATACAATGAGCAGTTCTTC	CASSPRQYNEQFF
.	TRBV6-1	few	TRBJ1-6	TGTGCCAGCAGTGCGGGACCCTATAATTCACCCCTCCACTTT	CASSAGPYNSPLHF
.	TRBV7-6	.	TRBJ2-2	TGTGCCAGCAGCTTAGCTCGTGCCGGGGAGCTGTTTTTT	CASSLARAGELFF
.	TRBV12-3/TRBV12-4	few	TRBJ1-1	TGTGCCAGCAACAGCAACCCGGGCACTGAAGCTTTCTTT	CASNSNPGTEAFF
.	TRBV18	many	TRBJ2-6	TGTGCCAGCTCACCAGTACAGTTCTCTGGGGCCAACGTCCTGACTTTC	CASSPVQFSGANVLTF
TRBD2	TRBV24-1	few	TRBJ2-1	TGTGCCACCGATGCGGGGGGGCTGACCTACAATGAGCAGTTCTTC	CATDAGGLTYNEQFF
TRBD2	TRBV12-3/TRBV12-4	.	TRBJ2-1	TGTGCCAGCAGTCGAGGGGGACTAGCGGGAGAGCAGTTCTTC	CASSRGGLAGEQFF
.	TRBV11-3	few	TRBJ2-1	TGTGCCAGCAGCCCTCGAAGGAATGAGCAGTTCTTC	CASSPRRNEQFF
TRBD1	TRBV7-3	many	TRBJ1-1	TGTGCCAGCAGCCTTGGGGCCGGGACAGGGCATGCTTTCTTT	CASSLGAGTGHAFF
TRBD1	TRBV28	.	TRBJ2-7	TGTGCCAGCAGTTTGGGTTGGGACAGGGGCGAGCAGTACTTC	CASSLGWDRGEQYF
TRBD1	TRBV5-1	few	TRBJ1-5	TGCGCCAGCAGCTTGGAGGGACAGAGCAATCAGCCCCAGCATTTT	CASSLEGQSNQPQHF
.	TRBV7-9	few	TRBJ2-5	TGTGCCAGCAGCCGGTCCCGGACAGGGACTAAGCGGGAAGAGACCCAGTACTTC	CASSRSRTGTKREETQYF
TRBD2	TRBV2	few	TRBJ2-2	TGTGCCAGCAGGGTTCTAGCGGGAGCCCCCGGGGAGCTGTTTTTT	CASRVLAGAPGELFF
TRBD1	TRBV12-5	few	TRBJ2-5	TGTGCTAGTGCCCCCGGACAGGGCGTGTACCAAGAGACCCAGTACTTC	CASAPGQGVYQETQYF
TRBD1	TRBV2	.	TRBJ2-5	TGTGCCATCCTAGGTAGGGGACAGAAACAAGAGACCCAGTACTTC	CAILGRGQKQETQYF
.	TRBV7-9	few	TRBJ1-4	TGTGCCAGCGCTCCTGGGTCTAATGAAAAACTGTTTTTT	CASAPGSNEKLFF
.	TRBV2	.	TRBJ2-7	TGTGCCACCTCAATTTCCTACGAGCAGTACTTC	CATSISYEQYF
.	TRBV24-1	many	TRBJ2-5	TGTGCCATCGGGGCCGGGTGGGAAGAGACCCAGTACTTC	CAIGAGWEETQYF
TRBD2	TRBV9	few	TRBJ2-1	TGTGCCAGCAGCGTAGGGGGACTAGCTCTAAATGAGCAGTTCTTC	CASSVGGLALNEQFF
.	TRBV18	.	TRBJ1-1	TGTGCCAGCTCACCAAGGGACCTCAGCGGCACTGAAGCTTTCTTT	CASSPRDLSGTEAFF
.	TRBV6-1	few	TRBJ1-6	TGTGCCAGCACTCCACTCACAGTTAATTCACCCCTCCACTTT	CASTPLTVNSPLHF
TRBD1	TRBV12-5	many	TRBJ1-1	TGTGCTAGTGGTTTAGGGACAGGGTGGGCTGAAGCTTTCTTT	CASGLGTGWAEAFF
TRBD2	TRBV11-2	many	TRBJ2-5	TGTGCCAGCAGCATTTGGACTAGCGACCAAGAGACCCAGTACTTC	CASSIWTSDQETQYF
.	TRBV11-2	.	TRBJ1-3	TGTGCCAGCAGCTTAGGCCTGCAGGACACCATATATTTT	CASSLGLQDTIYF
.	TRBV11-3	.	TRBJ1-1	TGTGCCAGCAGCTCCCCGGGACAAGCTGAAGCTTTCTTT	CASSSPGQAEAFF
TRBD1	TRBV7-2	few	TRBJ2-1	TGTGCCAGCAGCTTGCAGGGGGCGTACAATGAGCAGTTCTTC	CASSLQGAYNEQFF
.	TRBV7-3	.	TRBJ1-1	TGTGCCAGCAGCTTAACGTCTCGGGCTGAAGCTTTCTTT	CASSLTSRAEAFF
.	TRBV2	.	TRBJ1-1	TGTGCCAGCAGTCAACAGGGTAAGACTGAAGCTTTCTTT	CASSQQGKTEAFF
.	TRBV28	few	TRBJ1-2	TGTGCCAGCAGTTTATCGGGACCTCTCGGGTATGGCTACACCTTC	CASSLSGPLGYGYTF
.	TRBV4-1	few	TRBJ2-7	TGCGCCAGCAGCCAAATCGGGGCTCCATCCTACGAGCAGTACTTC	CASSQIGAPSYEQYF
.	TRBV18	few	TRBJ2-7	TGTGCCAGCTCACCTGTGGCAGGGGCGTCCGAGCAGTACTTC	CASSPVAGASEQYF
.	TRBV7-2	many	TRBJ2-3	TGTGCCAGCAGCTCGCCCCTAGGGGGACGCACAGATACGCAGTATTTT	CASSSPLGGRTDTQYF
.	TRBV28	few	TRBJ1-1	TGTGCCAGCAGTTTAGGGCGTGGGTGGAACACTGAAGCTTTCTTT	CASSLGRGWNTEAFF
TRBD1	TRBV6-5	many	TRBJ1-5	TGTGCCAGCAGGGAGGGGACAGATCAGCCCCAGCATTTT	CASREGTDQPQHF
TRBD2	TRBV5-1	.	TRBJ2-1	TGCGCCAGCAGCCCACCTTGGGGGGGAGACAATGAGCAGTTCTTC	CASSPPWGGDNEQFF
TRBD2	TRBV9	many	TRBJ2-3	TGTGCCAGCAGTTATTTTGGAGCGGGGGGCACAGATACGCAGTATTTT	CASSYFGAGGTDTQYF
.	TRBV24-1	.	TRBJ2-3	TGTGCCACCAGTGATTTGGGAAAAGCGGATACGCAGTATTTT	CATSDLGKADTQYF
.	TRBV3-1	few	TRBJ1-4	TGTGCCAGCAGCCAAGCATTGGCAGAAGCAACTAATGAAAAACTGTTTTTT	CASSQALAEATNEKLFF